This is a list of T cell receptor beta chains from one sample in a study of blood T cell repertoires in COVID-19. TCRdb keeps only in-frame clones here, not all; method: immunoSEQ multiplex PCR. Of roughly 230,000 clones listed, around 90% are singletons. Sequenced material: peripheral blood. These receptors originate from a man aged 25-40 years with COVID-19, enrolled during active disease. Both conserved end residues are part of each CDR3. Each record gives: clone size, D gene, CDR3 length, J gene, V gene, CDR3 protein, CDR3 DNA. The D gene is left open where the match is weak. Expanded clones are given a class, and other clones once, few, many or no size at all.

>NA|TRBD2|17|TRBJ2-3|TRBV7-2
CASSLVPSGGTTDTQYF
TGTGCCAGCAGCTTAGTTCCGAGCGGGGGGACCACAGATACGCAGTATTTT
>NA|TRBD1|15|TRBJ1-3|TRBV5-4
CASSSRQGSGNTIYF
TGTGCCAGCAGCTCGAGACAGGGGTCTGGAAACACCATATATTTT
>NA|TRBD1|14|TRBJ1-1|TRBV5-6
CASSLEQGPTEAFF
TGTGCCAGCAGCCTGGAACAGGGGCCCACTGAAGCTTTCTTT
>NA|TRBD1|16|TRBJ1-1|TRBV28
CASSSPGQKMNTEAFF
TGTGCCAGCAGTTCTCCGGGACAGAAGATGAACACTGAAGCTTTCTTT
>NA|TRBD1|15|TRBJ1-4|TRBV5-1
CASSTPDRANEKLFF
TGCGCCAGCAGCACCCCGGACAGGGCGAACGAAAAACTGTTTTTT
>NA|TRBD2|16|TRBJ2-3|TRBV24-1
CATSERTSGGGDTQYF
TGTGCCACCAGTGAGCGGACTAGCGGGGGGGGAGATACGCAGTATTTT
>NA|NA|14|TRBJ1-2|TRBV6-5
CASRDLTGRYGYTF
TGTGCCAGCAGGGACCTCACAGGGCGGTATGGCTACACCTTC
>NA|TRBD1|15|TRBJ1-6|TRBV5-6
CASSRDRGWDSPLHF
TGTGCCAGCAGCCGGGACAGGGGCTGGGATTCACCCCTCCACTTT
>NA|TRBD2|17|TRBJ2-7|TRBV9
CASSVGGQAGVDYEQYF
TGTGCCAGCAGCGTAGGGGGCCAAGCGGGGGTCGACTACGAGCAGTACTTC
>NA|TRBD2|17|TRBJ2-3|TRBV19
CASSTAATSGATDTQYF
TGTGCCAGTAGCACGGCCGCGACTAGCGGGGCCACAGATACGCAGTATTTT
>NA|TRBD1|17|TRBJ1-3|TRBV28
CASSFSGTGGYGNTIYF
TGTGCCAGCAGTTTCTCTGGGACAGGGGGCTATGGAAACACCATATATTTT
>NA|NA|13|TRBJ2-7|TRBV18
CASSTGPSYEQYF
TGTGCCAGCTCAACTGGGCCTTCCTACGAGCAGTACTTC
>NA|NA|15|TRBJ1-1|TRBV3-1/TRBV3-2
CASSLARRGTTEAFF
TGTGCCAGCAGTCTCGCCCGCAGGGGAACCACTGAAGCTTTCTTT
>NA|NA|15|TRBJ1-6|TRBV5-6
CASTGGQARGSPLHF
TGTGCCAGCACCGGTGGCCAGGCCAGGGGTTCACCCCTCCACTTT
>NA|NA|14|TRBJ2-5|TRBV13
CASSLGLAGETQYF
TGTGCCAGCAGCTTAGGACTTGCGGGGGAGACCCAGTACTTC
>once|NA|14|TRBJ1-4|TRBV2
CASNLGAPNEKLFF
TGTGCCAGCAACCTGGGGGCTCCTAATGAAAAACTGTTTTTT
>NA|TRBD2|15|TRBJ2-7|TRBV3-1/TRBV3-2
CASSHAGTSVYEQYF
TGTGCCAGCAGCCATGCCGGGACTAGTGTCTACGAGCAGTACTTC
>once|NA|13|TRBJ1-1|TRBV7-9
CASSLEGALEAFF
TGTGCCAGCAGCTTAGAAGGGGCACTTGAAGCTTTCTTT
>NA|NA|12|TRBJ2-7|TRBV7-9
CASSPHGYEQYF
TGTGCCAGCAGCCCCCACGGGTACGAGCAGTACTTC
>NA|TRBD2|16|TRBJ2-3|TRBV11-2
CASSLRAGGSTDTQYF
TGTGCCAGCAGCTTACGGGCGGGGGGGAGCACAGATACGCAGTATTTT
>NA|NA|13|TRBJ2-3|TRBV5-4
CASSFRGADTQYF
TGTGCCAGCAGCTTTCGAGGTGCGGATACGCAGTATTTT
>NA|TRBD2|15|TRBJ2-7|TRBV4-1
CASSLRTSGDYEQYF
TGCGCCAGCAGCCTACGGACTAGCGGGGATTACGAGCAGTACTTC
>NA|NA|15|TRBJ1-5|TRBV5-5
CASRNSPREDQPQHF
TGTGCCAGCAGGAACAGCCCTAGGGAGGATCAGCCCCAGCATTTT
>NA|TRBD1|14|TRBJ1-4|TRBV2
CASRNEQGGEKLFF
TGTGCCAGCAGGAATGAACAGGGGGGGGAAAAACTGTTTTTT